This T cell receptor beta chain was captured by sequencing in a study of radiation and T cells in renal cell carcinoma. Study overall: Nephrectomy followed 15 Gy stereotactic body radiation by 4 weeks. Study-wide points: Baseline intratumoral clonotype presence is unknown without pretreatment biopsies. From baseline, blood top tumor clonotypes peaked at 2 weeks post-radiation.

TCRdb's copy holds only in-frame clones and misses some; the assay was immunoSEQ multiplex PCR. The sample includes around 75,000 clones, 82% of them seen just once. Trimming stripped 2 bases from V and 6 bases from J, with 20 bases between. CDR3 length equals 17 residues. CDR1 and CDR2 (germline): SGHTA, FQGNSA. As for time point: blood 2 weeks post-SBRT. The treatment is: 15 Gy SBRT to primary tumor, nephrectomy 4 weeks later. Radiation-treated patients gave blood at baseline, week 2 and week 4. A note on this clone: The antigen remains unidentified.

Here the sequenced sample was blood, taken from a patient whose treatment included radiotherapy and nephrectomy. The J gene is TRBJ2-1, the V gene TRBV7-2, with a possible D match to TRBD2 (5 bases). This sequence originates from a man aged 55 to 70 with renal cell carcinoma. This CDR3 is CASSLRAAGARGNEQFF. The CDR3 DNA reads as TGTGCCAGCAGCTTAAGGGCGGCGGGCGCCCGGGGCAATGAGCAGTTCTTC.